This T cell receptor beta chain was documented in a study of blood T cell repertoires in COVID-19. Study-wide context: COVID-19 samples collected from the United States, Italy and Spain covered acute and convalescent phases. T cells, B-cell-depleted T cells, or PBMCs provided the cDNA or gDNA that served as material.

In the authors' methods: How many nucleated cells were present was estimated from reference gene primer amplification. The data were produced by immunoSEQ multiplex PCR, yet TCRdb's version contains in-frame clones alone and is incomplete. V, J and clone size are those of that table, while D and trimming were read from the DNA. Of 45,000 to 60,000 clones in the sample, around nine tenths are singletons; the top ten hold approximately 16%. V was clipped by 3 bases and J by 7 bases; unmatched bases: 5. Per germline, CDR1 KGHSH and CDR2 LQKENI. The CDR3 covers 13 residues. What was sequenced was peripheral blood. The chain employs TRBV18 and TRBJ1-1, with 7 bases aligning to TRBD1. The sequence came from a man in his 60s with active or convalescent COVID-19. The DNA of the CDR3 is TGTGCCAGCTCACCGGGGACAGCCAATGAAGCTTTCTTT. The encoded protein is CASSPGTANEAFF. Looking up the rest from reference TRBV18 and TRBJ1-1 gives the full variable domain: NAGVMQNPRHLVRRRGQEARLRCSPMKGHSHVYWYRQLPEEGLKFMVYLQKENIIDESGMPKERFSAEFPKEGPSILRIQQVVRGDSAAYFCASSPGTANEAFFGQGTRLTVV.